The 24 T cell receptor beta chains in this list originate from one sample, sequenced in a study of Ad26.COV2.S vaccination and SARS-CoV-2 variants (dated by TCRdb to the early 2020s). The label giving this sample's treatment or condition can be read as: approximately 18 received Ad26.COV2.S at low or high dose, single or two shots; roughly five received placebo; per-sample allocation not given. For vaccine and placebo recipients, repertoires were sequenced using samples collected on day 63 after the first injection. Libraries were built with the immunoSEQ multiplex PCR assay. Imported from immuneACCESS, the table was reduced by TCRdb to in-frame sequences with V and J called. These copies leave out some clones; in studies compared against another copy, an unresolved V gene accounts for under half, and the cause of the remainder is not known. A total of about 410,000 clones appear in this sample, about nine tenths of them only once. In total, the top ten clones hold 1.5% to 2% of the sample.

Sequences were derived from peripheral blood, sampled in a trial of Ad26.COV2.S vaccine versus placebo. The receptors stem from a person aged 18-60 years who received the Ad26.COV2.S COVID-19 vaccine or a placebo.

The rearrangement uses TRBV19 and TRBJ1-1; no definite D call. The germline CDR1 and CDR2 sequences are LNHDA and SQIVND (reference sequence). The CDR3 consists of 13 residues. V was clipped by 7 bases and J by 0 bases, with 9 bases between them. The CDR3 loop reads CASMGEMNTEAFF. In DNA, the CDR3 is TGTGCCAGTATGGGAGAGATGAACACTGAAGCTTTCTTT. The variable domain in full, with the rest retrieved from reference TRBV19 and TRBJ1-1, is DGGITQSPKYLFRKEGQNVTLSCEQNLNHDAMYWYRQDPGQGLRLIYYSQIVNDFQKGDIAEGYSVSREKKESFPLTVTSAQKNPTAFYLCASMGEMNTEAFFGQGTRLTVV.

The chain uses TRBV7-8 and TRBJ1-4; D unclear. Trimming removed 1 base at V and 8 bases at J, with 11 bases between. Germline V gene data show CDR1 as SGHVS and CDR2 as FQNEAQ. This CDR3 has 14 amino acids. CDR3 in amino acids: CASSLGRAGEKLFF. CDR3 in DNA: TGTGCCAGCAGCTTAGGGAGGGCCGGCGAAAAACTGTTTTTT.

The chain has TRBV7-2 and TRBJ2-4; unclear D gene. Per the germline V gene, CDR1 is SGHTA and CDR2 is FQGNSA. This CDR3 spans 13 amino acids. The V end was cut by 2 bases, the J end by 15 bases, with 17 bases between. The CDR3 DNA follows: TGTGCCAGCAGCTTAATCGACCAAGCTTCCGCGTACTTC. Translation: CASSLIDQASAYF.

The DNA of the CDR3 is TGTGCCAGCAGCCAACGTACCGGGACAGGGGGCTACGAGCAGTACTTC. Translation: CASSQRTGTGGYEQYF. V usage is TRBV14 and J usage is TRBJ2-7, with TRBD1 matching 11 bases. Germline lookup yields CDR1 SGHDN and CDR2 FVKESK. Trimming removed 2 bases from V and 3 bases from J; junction bases left unmatched: 6. The CDR3 consists of 16 residues.

The chain couples TRBV20-1 to TRBJ1-4; D unresolved. Germline CDR1 DFQATT, CDR2 SNEGSKA (reference sequence). The V gene lost 3 bases and the J gene lost 8 bases, with 10 bases spanning the gap. The CDR3 runs to 12 residues. CDR3 sequence (DNA): TGCAGTGCTAGTTGGCAAGGGGAAAAACTGTTTTTT. It encodes CSASWQGEKLFF.

This clone occurred once. This rearrangement joins TRBV27 to TRBJ2-7, with 10 bases that match TRBD2. The ends lost 5 bases at V and 3 bases at J; junction bases unmatched: 4. The CDR3 is made up of 14 amino acids. Germline V CDR1 and CDR2: MNHEY, SMNVEV (reference sequence). The CDR3 DNA follows: TGTGCCAGCAGTCCGGGACTAGCGTTCTACGAGCAGTACTTC. This codes for CASSPGLAFYEQYF.

The rearrangement links TRBV24-1 to TRBJ2-1; 9 bases are a match to TRBD1. Germline V CDR1 and CDR2: KGHDR, SFDVKD. The CDR3 contains 15 residues. V lost 7 bases, J lost 5 bases, and 8 bases stayed unmatched. The CDR3 DNA sequence: TGTGCCACCAGCAGGGCCGGGACAGGGAACAATGAGCAGTTCTTC. Its protein is CATSRAGTGNNEQFF.

The gene calls are TRBV30 and TRBJ1-6; D not certain. Trimming cost V 2 bases and J 4 bases, with 9 bases left between them. The germline CDR1 and CDR2 sequences are GTSNPN and SVGIG (reference sequence). This CDR3 is built from 14 residues. The CDR3 nucleotides are TGTGCCTGGAGTTCGACGAATTATAATTCACCCCTCCACTTT. Amino acid sequence: CAWSSTNYNSPLHF.

The chain uses TRBV12-3 or TRBV12-4 and TRBJ2-4; the match to TRBD2 covers 7 bases. Unmatched junction bases numbered 2, after V lost 4 bases and J lost 8 bases. This CDR3 has 12 amino acids. CDR3 DNA: TGTGCCAGCAGTTCCAGCGGGGACATTCAGTACTTC. Protein product: CASSSSGDIQYF.

This clone was found once. The chain has TRBV24-1 and TRBJ2-1; unclear D gene. V dropped 3 bases and J dropped 13 bases, with 15 bases sitting between them. CDR3 length: 13 amino acids. Germline V CDR1 and CDR2: KGHDR, SFDVKD. The CDR3 protein is CATSDGYGKPQFF. The CDR3 DNA reads as TGTGCCACCAGTGATGGGTACGGTAAGCCCCAGTTCTTC.

The chain carries TRBV11-2 and TRBJ2-1, with 10 bases matching TRBD2. Per the germline V gene, CDR1 is SGHAT and CDR2 is FQNNGV. This CDR3 contains 14 residues. V shed 8 bases, J shed 5 bases, and the junction held 6 bases outside the gene matches. In nucleotides, the CDR3 is TGTGCCAGCCGGTTAGCGGGAGGAGACAATGAGCAGTTCTTC. Encoded protein: CASRLAGGDNEQFF. Filled out from reference TRBV11-2 and TRBJ2-1, the complete variable domain reads EAGVAQSPRYKIIEKRQSVAFWCNPISGHATLYWYQQILGQGPKLLIQFQNNGVVDDSQLPKDRFSAERLKGVDSTLKIQPAKLEDSAVYLCASRLAGGDNEQFFGPGTRLTVL.

Here the CDR3 DNA reads TGTGCCAGCAGTCCTTCTCCCGGGACAGGGCCTTCATACGAGCAGTACTTC. This translates into CASSPSPGTGPSYEQYF. J is TRBJ2-7 and V is TRBV27; 9 bases match TRBD1. In germline, CDR1 is MNHEY, CDR2 SMNVEV (reference sequence). The CDR3 contains 17 residues. The V segment lost 5 bases and the J segment 4 bases; nucleotides outside the gene matches: 15.

The chain carries TRBV19 and TRBJ1-5, with TRBD1 matching over 10 bases. V was pared by 6 bases and J by 6 bases, with 11 bases of the junction left unmatched. CDR3 length equals 16 residues. Germline V lookup: CDR1 LNHDA, CDR2 SQIVND (reference sequence). CDR3 sequence: CASSLMGQGYGQPQHF. The CDR3 bases are TGTGCCAGTAGCTTAATGGGACAGGGGTATGGTCAGCCCCAGCATTTT.

The gene calls are TRBV6-2 or TRBV6-3 and TRBJ1-1; possibly TRBD1 for D (5 bases). Deletions cut 0 bases from V and 5 bases from J, with 10 bases between. CDR3 size: 14 residues. Germline V gives CDR1 MNHEY, CDR2 SVGEGT. CDR3: CASSYSSGMTEAFF. The CDR3 nucleotides are TGTGCCAGCAGTTACTCGTCAGGGATGACTGAAGCTTTCTTT.

The chain joins TRBV6-1 to TRBJ1-5; 7 bases are shared with TRBD1. The CDR3 totals 16 residues. V lost 4 bases and J lost 2; bases outside the gene matches: 8. Germline assignment: CDR1 MNHNS and CDR2 SASEGT. CDR3 loop: CASSGQGGSGNQPQHF. The CDR3 DNA is TGTGCCAGCAGTGGACAGGGAGGTTCCGGCAATCAGCCCCAGCATTTT.

This chain uses TRBV18 with TRBJ1-5; 7 bases line up with TRBD1. Germline V gene sequence: CDR1 KGHSH, CDR2 LQKENI. V was pared by 6 bases and J by 4 bases, with 6 bases of the junction left unmatched. The CDR3 runs to 14 residues. The CDR3 sequence: CASSPDRENQPQHF. The DNA for the CDR3 is TGTGCCAGCTCCCCCGACAGGGAAAATCAGCCCCAGCATTTT. Full variable domain (missing parts from reference TRBV18 and TRBJ1-5): NAGVMQNPRHLVRRRGQEARLRCSPMKGHSHVYWYRQLPEEGLKFMVYLQKENIIDESGMPKERFSAEFPKEGPSILRIQQVVRGDSAAYFCASSPDRENQPQHFGDGTRLSIL.

This clone has more than one count but fewer than ten. The chain has TRBV6-2 or TRBV6-3 and TRBJ2-7; no firm D call. The CDR3 is made up of 11 amino acids. Deletions cut 5 bases from V and 6 bases from J, with 8 bases between. The germline gives CDR1 MNHEY, CDR2 SVGEGT. Here the CDR3 reads CASSPLFEQYF. The CDR3 DNA is TGTGCCAGCAGTCCCCTGTTCGAGCAGTACTTC.

The rearrangement links TRBV7-9 to TRBJ1-3; D possibly corresponds to TRBD1 (6 bases). This CDR3 is 15 amino acids long. Germline-derived CDR1 and CDR2 are SEHNR and FQNEAQ (reference sequence). Between the trimmed V and J ends, which lost 4 bases and 4 bases, there was a span of 14 bases. The DNA for the CDR3 is TGTGCCAGCAGCTCCCTGAGGGGGGTAGGAAACACCATATATTTT. This translates into CASSSLRGVGNTIYF.

This chain connects TRBV11-2 to TRBJ2-7; unclear D gene. Germline V gene data show CDR1 as SGHAT and CDR2 as FQNNGV. V gave up 1 base and J gave up 7 bases, with 11 bases separating them. This CDR3 is built from 13 residues. The DNA of the CDR3 is TGTGCCAGCAGCTTAGGTATAGATTTGGAGCAGTACTTC. Translation: CASSLGIDLEQYF. Full variable domain (remainder filled in from reference TRBV11-2 and TRBJ2-7): EAGVAQSPRYKIIEKRQSVAFWCNPISGHATLYWYQQILGQGPKLLIQFQNNGVVDDSQLPKDRFSAERLKGVDSTLKIQPAKLEDSAVYLCASSLGIDLEQYFGPGTRLTVT.

The count of this clone is one. The gene calls are TRBV3-1 (or the pseudogene TRBV3-2) and TRBJ2-2; the match to TRBD1 covers 8 bases. The V segment lost 5 bases and the J segment 4 bases; nucleotides outside the gene matches: 3. Germline assignment: CDR1 LGHDT and CDR2 YNNKEL (reference sequence). This CDR3 comprises 14 residues. This chain's CDR3 is CASSIQGGTGELFF. In DNA form, the CDR3 reads TGTGCCAGCAGCATACAGGGGGGCACCGGGGAGCTGTTTTTT.

The chain links TRBV2 to TRBJ1-4, with TRBD1 matching 10 bases. Germline trimming cut 6 bases from V and 7 bases from J; bases unmatched to any gene: 8. CDR3 size: 15 residues. Germline CDR1 SNHLY, CDR2 FYNNEI. Here the CDR3 DNA reads TGTGCCAGCAGCCCGGGGACAGGGGAAAGTGAAAAACTGTTTTTT. Its translation is CASSPGTGESEKLFF.

The gene calls are TRBV29-1 and TRBJ2-1, with D unclear. The germline CDR1 and CDR2 sequences are SQVTM and ANQGSEA. Trimming left V 4 bases short and J 0 bases short, with 4 bases between. There are 12 residues in the CDR3. Here the CDR3 reads CSVGTSYNEQFF. The CDR3, as DNA: TGCAGCGTTGGGACCTCCTACAATGAGCAGTTCTTC.

The chain links TRBV5-3 to TRBJ2-3; a weak D match, TRBD2 (5 bases). TRBV5-3 is marked as an open reading frame, function uncertain. The CDR3 spans 17 residues. V was cut by 1 base and J by 1 base, with 16 bases left in between. CDR3 DNA: TGTGCCAGAAGCTTGTCGCGGGCAGATTCGCGCACAGATACGCAGTATTTT. This codes for CARSLSRADSRTDTQYF.

This chain joins TRBV5-1 and TRBJ2-1; the D is unclear. The V end was cut by 1 base, the J end by 8 bases, with 7 bases between. The CDR3 sequence is 12 residues long. Germline V gene sequence: CDR1 SGHRS, CDR2 YFSETQ. The CDR3 reads CASSLLNYEQFF. For the CDR3, the DNA is TGCGCCAGCAGCTTGCTGAACTATGAGCAGTTCTTC.